Listed here are 26 T cell receptor beta chains from one sample, sequenced in a study of cytomegalovirus exposure and HLA in healthy donors. With 60 Vbeta and 13 Jbeta primers, the PCR was carried out. Libraries were prepared by immunoSEQ multiplex PCR; TCRdb keeps only in-frame clonotypes and omits some of them. The repertoire holds under 200,000 clones, more than 70% seen once, with approximately 0.98% in the top ten. The sample taken for sequencing was PBMCs. These receptors came from a man aged 25-45 years in good health and CMV-seronegative.

In nucleotides, the CDR3 is TGTGCCAGCAGAGCCGGTGGACTAGCGGGTATGGGCGGGGAGCTGTTTTTT. It encodes CASRAGGLAGMGGELFF. The gene calls are TRBV2 and TRBJ2-2, with 11 bases aligning to TRBD2. Trimming removed 6 bases from V and 7 bases from J; junction bases left unmatched: 13. Germline V lookup: CDR1 SNHLY, CDR2 FYNNEI. The length of the CDR3 is 17 residues.

The genes are TRBV2 and TRBJ2-1; TRBD2 matches at 8 bases. With 6 bases clipped from V and 0 bases from J, the junction kept 13 bases outside the gene matches. The CDR3 covers 18 residues. Per germline, CDR1 SNHLY and CDR2 FYNNEI. The CDR3 is CASRSKPGLGNSYNEQFF. As DNA, the CDR3 is TGTGCCAGCAGGTCGAAACCGGGACTAGGGAACTCCTACAATGAGCAGTTCTTC.

The chain is built from TRBV15 and TRBJ1-5, with D unclear. Trimming cost V 2 bases and J 3 bases, with 5 bases left between them. Germline V gene data show CDR1 as LNHNV and CDR2 as YYDKDF (reference sequence). CDR3 length: 13 residues. The CDR3 sequence is CATSRQVNQPQHF. CDR3 bases: TGTGCCACCAGCAGACAGGTCAATCAGCCCCAGCATTTT. Using reference TRBV15 and TRBJ1-5 for the parts outside the CDR3, the full variable domain is DAMVIQNPRYQVTQFGKPVTLSCSQTLNHNVMYWYQQKSSQAPKLLFHYYDKDFNNEADTPDNFQSRRPNTSFCFLDIRSPGLGDTAMYLCATSRQVNQPQHFGDGTRLSIL.

The V call is TRBV11-3, the J call TRBJ2-4; D is possibly TRBD1 (5 bases). This CDR3 has 14 residues. V lost 5 bases and J 3 bases, leaving 11 bases between the germline ends. Germline V gene sequence: CDR1 SGHNT, CDR2 YENEEA. The CDR3 is CASSPLGDKNIQYF. As DNA, the CDR3 is TGTGCCAGCAGCCCCTTAGGGGACAAAAACATTCAGTACTTC.

The table lists this clone with a few counts. The chain couples TRBV7-8 to TRBJ2-7, with D unclear. The germline CDR1 and CDR2 sequences are SGHVS and FQNEAQ. With 2 bases removed from V and 3 bases from J, the gap between germline ends came to 5 bases. The CDR3 contains 12 residues. The CDR3 sequence: CASSLYGYEQYF. As DNA, the CDR3 is TGTGCCAGCAGCTTATACGGCTACGAGCAGTACTTC.

V is TRBV19 and J is TRBJ2-5; 9 positions match TRBD1. The CDR3 has 13 residues. The germline V gene has CDR1 LNHDA and CDR2 SQIVND (reference sequence). V dropped 5 bases and J dropped 3; count of bases not matched to a gene: 1. CDR3 bases: TGTGCCAGTAGTGGGGACAGGGAAGAGACCCAGTACTTC. This encodes CASSGDREETQYF.

The rearrangement joins TRBV11-2 to TRBJ1-4, with D perhaps TRBD1 (6 bases). The V end was cut by 0 bases, the J end by 4 bases, with 12 bases between. This CDR3 region has 16 residues. Germline CDR1 and CDR2: SGHAT and FQNNGV. Here the CDR3 reads CASSLEKGVLNEKLFF. CDR3 sequence (DNA): TGTGCCAGCAGCTTAGAAAAGGGGGTGCTTAATGAAAAACTGTTTTTT.

CDR3 nucleotide sequence: TGTGCCTCCATTAGGCTAGCGAGAGATACGCAGTATTTT. This sequence encodes CASIRLARDTQYF. The rearrangement uses TRBV2 and TRBJ2-3, with a possible D match to TRBD2 (6 bases). Per the germline V gene, CDR1 is SNHLY and CDR2 is FYNNEI. The V gene lost 11 bases and the J gene lost 5 bases, with 17 bases spanning the gap. This CDR3 contains 13 residues.

The J gene is TRBJ2-6, the V gene TRBV7-6, with 7 bases that match TRBD1. The CDR3 sequence is 20 residues long. Looked up from germline, CDR1 is SGHVS and CDR2 is FNYEAQ. V dropped 4 bases and J dropped 0; count of bases not matched to a gene: 15. In DNA, the CDR3 is TGTGCCAGCAGCTCCCGACAAAGACAGGGCGACGCCTCTGGGGCCAACGTCCTGACTTTC. This encodes CASSSRQRQGDASGANVLTF.

This clone appeared a single time. The V call is TRBV6-5, the J call TRBJ2-7; 7 nucleotides align to TRBD1. V was clipped by 8 bases and J by 0 bases; unmatched bases: 10. The CDR3 covers 15 residues. The germline V gene encodes CDR1 MNHEY and CDR2 SVGAGI. CDR3 bases: TGTGCCAGCCGAAGGGGGCGGGTTGGCTCCTACGAGCAGTACTTC. Its translation: CASRRGRVGSYEQYF.

About this clone: Within the sample, other DNA sequences also encode this same CDR3. The chain is built from TRBV5-1 and TRBJ1-3; 8 bases are shared with TRBD1. The V gene's germline CDR1 is SGHRS and CDR2 YFSETQ. Trimming took 4 bases from V and 0 from J; bases not matched to a gene: 0. The CDR3 contains 14 residues. The CDR3 sequence is CASSTGGSGNTIYF. The CDR3 DNA reads TGCGCCAGCAGCACAGGGGGCTCTGGAAACACCATATATTTT.

This clone was picked up one time. J is TRBJ2-3 and V is TRBV27; 8 bases are a match to TRBD1. The CDR3 contains 19 residues. The junction had 19 bases not matched to a gene; V was cut back by 1 base and J by 7 bases. The V gene's germline CDR1 is MNHEY and CDR2 SMNVEV (reference sequence). Written as DNA, the CDR3 is TGTGCCAGCAGTTTATTTCCGACAGGGGACGCCGACATCCCGAATACGCAGTATTTT. It is translated as CASSLFPTGDADIPNTQYF.

The rearrangement links TRBV4-1 to TRBJ2-3, with 9 bases aligning to TRBD2. With 0 bases clipped from V and 9 bases from J, the junction kept 4 bases outside the gene matches. The CDR3 spans 14 residues. Germline V lookup: CDR1 MGHRA, CDR2 YSYEKL. CDR3 amino acids: CASSQDQGLATQYF. The CDR3 DNA reads TGCGCCAGCAGCCAAGATCAAGGACTAGCGACGCAGTATTTT.

CDR3 sequence reads: CASARGSHGDTQYF. CDR3 nucleotides: TGTGCCTCCGCACGGGGGAGTCATGGAGATACGCAGTATTTT. The V and J genes are TRBV30 and TRBJ2-3; D is possibly TRBD2 (6 bases). V shed 7 bases and J shed 5 bases, with 19 bases lying between them. Germline loops: CDR1 GTSNPN, CDR2 SVGIG (reference sequence). This CDR3 has 14 residues.

CDR3: CASSIRGGGTEAFF. CDR3 bases: TGCGCCAGCAGCATAAGAGGGGGGGGGACTGAAGCTTTCTTT. The J gene is TRBJ1-1, the V gene TRBV5-1, with TRBD1 as a possible D gene (6 bases). Trimming took off 4 bases at V and 5 bases at J, with 15 bases between the two ends. The CDR3 is made up of 14 amino acids. Germline-derived CDR1 and CDR2 are SGHRS and YFSETQ.

This clone has more than one count but fewer than ten. The chain links TRBV19 to TRBJ2-3; perhaps TRBD2 as D (6 bases). Per the germline V gene, CDR1 is LNHDA and CDR2 is SQIVND (reference sequence). The CDR3 has 18 amino acids. V was shortened by 0 bases and J by 2 bases, with 18 bases between the two germline ends. The CDR3: CASSIDHAGGRYTDTQYF. The DNA for the CDR3 is TGTGCCAGTAGTATAGACCACGCCGGGGGACGTTACACAGATACGCAGTATTTT. The entire variable domain, with the rest obtained from reference TRBV19 and TRBJ2-3, is as follows: DGGITQSPKYLFRKEGQNVTLSCEQNLNHDAMYWYRQDPGQGLRLIYYSQIVNDFQKGDIAEGYSVSREKKESFPLTVTSAQKNPTAFYLCASSIDHAGGRYTDTQYFGPGTRLTVL.

J is TRBJ2-7 and V is TRBV7-8, with TRBD2 matching over 13 bases. Germline V gene sequence: CDR1 SGHVS, CDR2 FQNEAQ. V shed 5 bases, J shed 2 bases, and the junction held 12 bases outside the gene matches. The CDR3 length is 18 residues. The CDR3 nucleotides read TGTGCCAGCAGCACTGGGACTAGCGGGGCCGCCGTAACCTACGAGCAGTACTTC. Translation gives CASSTGTSGAAVTYEQYF.

This clone was seen at least ten times. This chain uses TRBV2 with TRBJ2-1; TRBD1 might be the D (6 bases). Trimming left V 4 bases short and J 1 base short, with 8 bases between. The CDR3 contains 14 residues. Germline CDR1 and CDR2: SNHLY and FYNNEI. CDR3 coding DNA: TGTGCCAGCAGTGTCAGGGGATCCTACAATGAGCAGTTCTTC. Residues: CASSVRGSYNEQFF.

The rearrangement uses TRBV4-1 and TRBJ2-1; D perhaps matches TRBD2 (5 bases). V lost 6 bases to trimming and J lost 3 bases, with 18 bases between them. Germline CDR1 is MGHRA and CDR2 is YSYEKL. The CDR3 runs 16 residues. CDR3 DNA sequence: TGCGCCAGCAGTCCGCGTCAGCGGAGCGGCTACAATGAGCAGTTCTTC. Amino acids: CASSPRQRSGYNEQFF.

The V call is TRBV7-9, the J call TRBJ1-1, with D possibly TRBD1 on 5 matching bases. Looked up from germline, CDR1 is SEHNR and CDR2 is FQNEAQ (reference sequence). The length of the CDR3 is 14 residues. V lost 5 bases and J lost 1, with 11 bases in between. The CDR3 here is CASSVGQQNTEAFF. DNA of the CDR3: TGTGCCAGCAGCGTAGGACAACAGAACACTGAAGCTTTCTTT.

The chain links TRBV18 to TRBJ1-5, with a tentative D call TRBD1 (6 bases). CDR1 and CDR2 from the germline V gene are KGHSH and LQKENI. Trimming took off 2 bases at V and 5 bases at J, with 13 bases between the two ends. The CDR3 extends over 15 amino acids. CDR3 sequence (DNA): TGTGCCAGCTCACCATCTACAGGGCTTGATCAGCCCCAGCATTTT. It translates to CASSPSTGLDQPQHF.

This clone has more than one count but fewer than ten. The chain links TRBV6-4 to TRBJ1-1, with D possibly TRBD1 on 5 matching bases. The CDR3 totals 13 residues. V shed 2 bases and J shed 10 bases, with 14 bases lying between them. In germline, CDR1 is MRHNA, CDR2 SNTAGT. The CDR3 nucleotides are TGTGCCAGCAGTGACGGGACTCCATACGGAGCTTTCTTT. This encodes CASSDGTPYGAFF.

The chain combines TRBV2 with TRBJ2-5; 13 positions agree with TRBD2. Germline CDR1 SNHLY, CDR2 FYNNEI. The CDR3 totals 15 residues. Trimming took 3 bases from V and 6 from J; bases not matched to a gene: 4. DNA of the CDR3: TGTGCCAGCAGTGACACTAGCGGGGGGGGGAAGACCCAGTACTTC. It is translated as CASSDTSGGGKTQYF. Supplemented by reference TRBV2 and TRBJ2-5, the full variable domain reads EPEVTQTPSHQVTQMGQEVILRCVPISNHLYFYWYRQILGQKVEFLVSFYNNEISEKSEIFDDQFSVERPDGSNFTLKIRSTKLEDSAMYFCASSDTSGGGKTQYFGPGTRLLVL.

The chain links TRBV4-1 to TRBJ1-1; a possible D gene is TRBD1 (6 bases). Looked up from germline, CDR1 is MGHRA and CDR2 is YSYEKL. This CDR3 contains 16 residues. The V gene lost 0 bases and the J gene lost 0 bases, with 11 bases spanning the gap. The CDR3 nucleotides are TGCGCCAGCAGCCAAGAGGGGGGGGCTGTGAACACTGAAGCTTTCTTT. It specifies CASSQEGGAVNTEAFF.

The gene calls are TRBV9 and TRBJ2-7, with TRBD2 matching over 13 bases. CDR1 SGDLS and CDR2 YYNGEE come from the germline V gene. The CDR3 length is 14 residues. V lost 3 bases and J lost 8; bases outside the gene matches: 5. The CDR3 loop is CASSGTSGSSKQYF. The CDR3 DNA sequence: TGTGCCAGCAGCGGGACTAGCGGGAGCTCTAAGCAGTACTTC.

This CDR3 is CASISGAPLNEQYF. The CDR3 region has the DNA TGTGCCAGCATATCAGGTGCCCCCTTGAACGAGCAGTACTTC. The chain combines TRBV27 with TRBJ2-7; no reliable D call. Germline-derived CDR1 and CDR2 are MNHEY and SMNVEV (reference sequence). Trimming left V 7 bases short and J 5 bases short, with 18 bases between. The CDR3 runs 14 residues.